This T cell receptor beta chain was captured in a study of T cell repertoires in cytomegalovirus infection. About the research overall: It was the public TCR beta signatures that indicated both CMV infection and matching HLA type.

Study-wide results and limits: Adding up the frequency of public TCR beta families identified people who carried CMV plus the relevant HLA.

Note on this clonotype: Its antigen is not identified.

Via MiXCR, TCRdb re-called the reads, giving one row per CDR3 protein. The sample contains about 55,000 distinct CDR3 sequences, roughly 20% of which appear only once. Germline V lookup: CDR1 KGHDR, CDR2 SFDVKD. With 5 bases removed from V and 2 bases from J, the gap between germline ends came to 8 bases. CDR3 size: 13 residues. V gene TRBV24-1 combines with J gene TRBJ1-2, with D unresolved. The specimen was CD8+ T cells from cultured PBMCs, collected from culture after CMV antigen stimulation. This clonotype originated in a human donor in good health (CMV status not recorded). Some clones in this sample may be carry-over from other donors' samples. The chain's CDR3 is CATSASGNYGYTF. Here the CDR3 DNA reads TGTGCCACCAGTGCGTCGGGGAACTATGGCTACACCTTC.